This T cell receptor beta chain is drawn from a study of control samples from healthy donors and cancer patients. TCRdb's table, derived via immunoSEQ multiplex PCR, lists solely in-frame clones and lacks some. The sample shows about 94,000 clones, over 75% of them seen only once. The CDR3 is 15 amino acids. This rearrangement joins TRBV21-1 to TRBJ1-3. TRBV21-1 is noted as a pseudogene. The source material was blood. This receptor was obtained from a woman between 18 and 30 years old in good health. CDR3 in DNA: TGTGCCAGCAGACCCTTGAGGGACTCTGGAAACACCATATATTTT. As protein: CASRPLRDSGNTIYF.